This T cell receptor (beta chain) was sequenced during a study of T cell responses to AZD1222 COVID-19 vaccine. Produced via immunoSEQ multiplex PCR; TCRdb's table is partial and in-frame only. The sample yields about 180,000 clones, 80% to 95% seen once. Whole-study findings and limits: Of the AZD1222 recipients, only six or seven were seropositive at baseline. White British ancestry dominated among donors, who included more females, and clonal diversity was possibly underestimated. There were vaccine-associated CD4 TCRs across spike, dominant at 160-218 and 743-854.

Comments on this clone: Antigen unknown.

There are 13 residues in the CDR3. V was shortened by 1 base and J by 4 bases, with 7 bases between the two germline ends. Germline V lookup: CDR1 SEHNR, CDR2 FQNEAQ (reference sequence). The input for sequencing was peripheral blood, taken 28 days after the second dose of the MenACWY control vaccine. The rearrangement uses TRBV7-9 and TRBJ2-5, with D perhaps TRBD2 (6 bases). This clonotype was obtained from an adult who received the MenACWY meningococcal vaccine as a control. CDR3 residues: CASSLGGGETQYF. As DNA, the CDR3 is TGTGCCAGCAGCTTAGGGGGAGGAGAGACCCAGTACTTC.